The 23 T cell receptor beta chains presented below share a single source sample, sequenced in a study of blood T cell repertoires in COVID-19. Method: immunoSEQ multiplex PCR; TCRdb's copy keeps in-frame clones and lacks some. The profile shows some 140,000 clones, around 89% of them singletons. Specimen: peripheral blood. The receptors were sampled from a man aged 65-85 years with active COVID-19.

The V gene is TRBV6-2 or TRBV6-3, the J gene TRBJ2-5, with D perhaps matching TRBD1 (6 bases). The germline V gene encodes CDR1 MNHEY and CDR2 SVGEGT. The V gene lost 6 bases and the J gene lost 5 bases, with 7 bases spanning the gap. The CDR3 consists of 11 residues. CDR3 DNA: TGTGCCAGCAGCCAGGGGGAGACCCAGTACTTC. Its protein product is CASSQGETQYF.

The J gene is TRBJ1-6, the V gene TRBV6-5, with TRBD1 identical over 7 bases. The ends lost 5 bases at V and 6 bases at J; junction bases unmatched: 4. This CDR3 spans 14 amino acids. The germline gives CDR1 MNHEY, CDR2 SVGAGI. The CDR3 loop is CASSLTGLNSPLHF. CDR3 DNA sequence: TGTGCCAGCAGTCTGACAGGGCTTAATTCACCCCTCCACTTT.

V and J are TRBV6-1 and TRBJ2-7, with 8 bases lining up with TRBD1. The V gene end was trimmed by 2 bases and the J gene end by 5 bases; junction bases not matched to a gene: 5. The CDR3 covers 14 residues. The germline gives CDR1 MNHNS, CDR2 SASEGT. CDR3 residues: CASSETDRAHEQYF. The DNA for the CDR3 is TGTGCCAGCAGTGAAACGGACAGGGCCCACGAGCAGTACTTC.

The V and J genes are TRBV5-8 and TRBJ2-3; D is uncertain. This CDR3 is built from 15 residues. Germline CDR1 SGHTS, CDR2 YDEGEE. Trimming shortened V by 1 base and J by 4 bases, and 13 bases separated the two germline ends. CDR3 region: CASSLRLVSADTQYF. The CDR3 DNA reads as TGTGCCAGCAGCTTGAGGCTAGTATCCGCAGATACGCAGTATTTT.

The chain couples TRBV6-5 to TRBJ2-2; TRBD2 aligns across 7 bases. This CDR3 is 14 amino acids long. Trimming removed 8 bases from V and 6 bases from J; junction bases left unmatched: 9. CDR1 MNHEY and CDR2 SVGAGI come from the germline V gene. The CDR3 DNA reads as TGTGCCAGCTGGGGGGGTGGGCGGGCCGGGGAGCTGTTTTTT. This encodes CASWGGGRAGELFF.

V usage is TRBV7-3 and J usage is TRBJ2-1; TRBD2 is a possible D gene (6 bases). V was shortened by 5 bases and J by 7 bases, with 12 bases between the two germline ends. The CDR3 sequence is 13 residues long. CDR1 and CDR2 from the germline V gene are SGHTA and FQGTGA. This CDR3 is CASSVAGLNEQFF. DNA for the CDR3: TGTGCCAGCAGCGTCGCGGGACTTAATGAGCAGTTCTTC.

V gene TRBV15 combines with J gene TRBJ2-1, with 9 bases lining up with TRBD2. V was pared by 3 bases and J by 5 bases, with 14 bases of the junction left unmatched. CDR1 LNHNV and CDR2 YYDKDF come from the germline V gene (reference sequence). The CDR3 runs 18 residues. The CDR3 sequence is CATSSPQRILAGNNEQFF. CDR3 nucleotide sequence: TGTGCCACCAGCAGCCCCCAAAGGATCCTAGCGGGAAACAATGAGCAGTTCTTC.

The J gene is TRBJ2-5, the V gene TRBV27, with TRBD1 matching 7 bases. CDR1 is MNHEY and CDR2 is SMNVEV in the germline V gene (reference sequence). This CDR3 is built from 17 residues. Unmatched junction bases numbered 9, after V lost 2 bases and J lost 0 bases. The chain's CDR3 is CASSLGRRDRYQETQYF. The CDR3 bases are TGTGCCAGCAGTTTAGGGCGACGGGACAGATACCAAGAGACCCAGTACTTC.

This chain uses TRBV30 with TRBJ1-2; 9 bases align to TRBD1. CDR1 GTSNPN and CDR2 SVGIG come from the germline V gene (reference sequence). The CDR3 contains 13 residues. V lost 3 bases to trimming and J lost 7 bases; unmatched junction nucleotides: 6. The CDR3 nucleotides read TGTGCCTGGAGGGGGGACAGGGACAGTGGCTACACCTTC. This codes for CAWRGDRDSGYTF.

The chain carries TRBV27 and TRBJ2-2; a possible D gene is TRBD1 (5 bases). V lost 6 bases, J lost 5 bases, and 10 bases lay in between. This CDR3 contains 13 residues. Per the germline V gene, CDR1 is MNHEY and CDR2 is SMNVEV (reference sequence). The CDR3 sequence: CASSRRTTGELFF. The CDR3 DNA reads TGTGCCAGCAGCCGAAGGACAACCGGGGAGCTGTTTTTT.

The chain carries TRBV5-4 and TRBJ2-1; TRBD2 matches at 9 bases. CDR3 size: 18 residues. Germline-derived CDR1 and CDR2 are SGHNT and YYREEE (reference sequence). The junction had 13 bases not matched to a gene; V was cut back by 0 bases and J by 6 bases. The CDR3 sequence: CASSLALSSGKAGNEQFF. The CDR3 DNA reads TGTGCCAGCAGCTTGGCCTTGTCTAGCGGGAAAGCGGGCAATGAGCAGTTCTTC.

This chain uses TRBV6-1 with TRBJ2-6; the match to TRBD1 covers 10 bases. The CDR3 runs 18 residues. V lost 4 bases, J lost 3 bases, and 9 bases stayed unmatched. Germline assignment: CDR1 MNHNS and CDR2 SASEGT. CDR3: CASSATGGGIVGANVLTF. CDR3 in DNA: TGTGCCAGCAGTGCGACAGGGGGCGGGATAGTTGGGGCCAACGTCCTGACTTTC.

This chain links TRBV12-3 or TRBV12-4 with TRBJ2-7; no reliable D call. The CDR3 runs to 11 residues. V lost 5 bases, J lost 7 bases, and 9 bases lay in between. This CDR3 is CASSVHGEQYF. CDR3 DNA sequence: TGTGCCAGCAGTGTACACGGGGAGCAGTACTTC.

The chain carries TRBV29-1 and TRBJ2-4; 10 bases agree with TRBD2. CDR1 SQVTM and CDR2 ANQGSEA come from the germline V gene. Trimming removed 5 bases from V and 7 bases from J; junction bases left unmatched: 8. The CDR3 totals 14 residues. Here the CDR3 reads CSVSAGTSANIQYF. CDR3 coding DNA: TGCAGCGTTTCTGCCGGGACTAGCGCGAACATTCAGTACTTC.

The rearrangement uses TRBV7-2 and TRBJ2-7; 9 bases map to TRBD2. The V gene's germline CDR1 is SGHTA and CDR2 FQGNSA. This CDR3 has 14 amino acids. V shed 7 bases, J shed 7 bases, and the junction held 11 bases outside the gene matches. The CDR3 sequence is CASILASGMGEQYF. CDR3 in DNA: TGTGCCAGCATCCTCGCTAGCGGGATGGGAGAGCAGTACTTC. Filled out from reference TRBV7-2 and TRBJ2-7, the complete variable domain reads GAGVSQSPSNKVTEKGKDVELRCDPISGHTALYWYRQSLGQGLEFLIYFQGNSAPDKSGLPSDRFSAERTGGSVSTLTIQRTQQEDSAVYLCASILASGMGEQYFGPGTRLTVT.

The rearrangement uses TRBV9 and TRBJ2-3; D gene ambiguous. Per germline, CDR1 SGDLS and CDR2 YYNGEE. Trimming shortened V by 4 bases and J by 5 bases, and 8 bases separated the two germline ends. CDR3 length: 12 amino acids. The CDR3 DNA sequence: TGTGCCAGCAGCTCCGGTTTAGATACGCAGTATTTT. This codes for CASSSGLDTQYF.

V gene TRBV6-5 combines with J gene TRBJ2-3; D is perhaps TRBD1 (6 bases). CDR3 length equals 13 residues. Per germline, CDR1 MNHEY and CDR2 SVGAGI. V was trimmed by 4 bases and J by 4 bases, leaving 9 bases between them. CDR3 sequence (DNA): TGTGCCAGCAGTTCCGGGACACCAGATACGCAGTATTTT. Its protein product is CASSSGTPDTQYF.

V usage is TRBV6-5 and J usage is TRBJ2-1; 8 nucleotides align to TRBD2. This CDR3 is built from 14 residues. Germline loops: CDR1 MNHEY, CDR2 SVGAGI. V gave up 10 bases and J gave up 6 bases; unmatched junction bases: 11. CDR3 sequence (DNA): TGTGCCACTCCGGGACTAGGGTTCTGCAATGAGCAGTTCTTC. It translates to CATPGLGFCNEQFF.

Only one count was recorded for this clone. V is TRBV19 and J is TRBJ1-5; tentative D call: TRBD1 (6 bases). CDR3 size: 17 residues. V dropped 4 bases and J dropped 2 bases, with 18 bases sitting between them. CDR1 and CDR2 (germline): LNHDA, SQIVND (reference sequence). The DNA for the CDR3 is TGTGCCAGTAGTACAGGACAGCAACCTGGGGGCAATCAGCCCCAGCATTTT. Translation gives CASSTGQQPGGNQPQHF.

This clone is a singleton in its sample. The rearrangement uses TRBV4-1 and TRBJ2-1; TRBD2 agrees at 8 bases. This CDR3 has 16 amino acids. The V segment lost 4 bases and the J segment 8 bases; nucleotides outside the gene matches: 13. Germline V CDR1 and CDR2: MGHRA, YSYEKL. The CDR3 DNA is TGCGCCAGCAGCCGGGTACTAGCGGACCCTTACGATGAGCAGTTCTTC. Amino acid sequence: CASSRVLADPYDEQFF.

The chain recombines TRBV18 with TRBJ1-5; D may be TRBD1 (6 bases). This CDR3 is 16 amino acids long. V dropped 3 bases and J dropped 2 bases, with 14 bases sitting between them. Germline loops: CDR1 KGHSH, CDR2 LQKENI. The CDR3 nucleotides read TGTGCCAGCTCACCGTCCGGGAACAGGGGCAATCAGCCCCAGCATTTT. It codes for CASSPSGNRGNQPQHF.

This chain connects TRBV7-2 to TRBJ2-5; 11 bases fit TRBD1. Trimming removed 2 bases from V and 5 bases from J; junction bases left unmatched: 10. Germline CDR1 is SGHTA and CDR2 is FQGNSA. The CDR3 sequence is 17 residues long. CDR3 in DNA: TGTGCCAGCAGCTTAACGGGACAGGGGGGACGAAGGGAGACCCAGTACTTC. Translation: CASSLTGQGGRRETQYF.

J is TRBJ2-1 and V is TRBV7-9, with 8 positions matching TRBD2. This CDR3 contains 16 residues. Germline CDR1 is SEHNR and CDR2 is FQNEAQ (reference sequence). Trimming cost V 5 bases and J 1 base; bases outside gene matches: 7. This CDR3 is CASSPTSGGSYNEQFF. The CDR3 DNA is TGTGCCAGCAGCCCTACTAGCGGAGGGTCCTACAATGAGCAGTTCTTC.